Sequencing of this T cell receptor beta chain was carried out in a study of T cells in Graves' hyperthyroidism and ophthalmopathy. In this sample, this clonotype turned up many times. The V end lost 3 bases, the J end lost 8 bases, and 6 bases lay between the germline ends. Germline V lookup: CDR1 DFQATT, CDR2 SNEGSKA (reference sequence). The CDR3 totals 10 residues. RNA transcripts were the template for amplifying TCR beta CDR3 regions. First-round RT-PCR of the TCR CDR3 relied on the HTBI primer set. A single record per CDR3 protein comes from TCRdb applying MiXCR to the multiplex PCR reads. The sample shows over 300,000 distinct CDR3 sequences, roughly 15% of them seen only once.

The chain employs TRBV20-1 and TRBJ2-3, with D possibly TRBD2 on 6 matching bases. The receptor comes from a middle-aged woman with Graves' ophthalmopathy. The specimen sequenced was blood. This CDR3 reads CSASGSTQYF. The CDR3 DNA reads TGCAGTGCTAGCGGGAGTACGCAGTATTTT.